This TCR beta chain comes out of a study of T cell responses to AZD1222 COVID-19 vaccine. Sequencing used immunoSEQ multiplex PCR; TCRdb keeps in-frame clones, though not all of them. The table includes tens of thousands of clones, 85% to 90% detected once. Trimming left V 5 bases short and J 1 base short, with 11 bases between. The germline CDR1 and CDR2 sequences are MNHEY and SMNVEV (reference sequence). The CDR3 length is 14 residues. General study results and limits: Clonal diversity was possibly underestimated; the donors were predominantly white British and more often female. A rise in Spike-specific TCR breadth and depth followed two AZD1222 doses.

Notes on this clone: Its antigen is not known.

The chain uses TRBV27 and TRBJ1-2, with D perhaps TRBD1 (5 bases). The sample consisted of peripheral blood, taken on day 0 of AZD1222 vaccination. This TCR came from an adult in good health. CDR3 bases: TGTGCCAGCAGTCCCGGACATCTTAACTATGGCTACACCTTC. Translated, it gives CASSPGHLNYGYTF.